Shown below are 29 T cell receptor beta chains from a single sample sequenced in a study of T-cell reconstitution after alpha-beta-depleted transplantation in children. This sample's TCRbeta library carried unique molecular identifier barcodes. TCRdb recomputed calls from the PCR reads with MiXCR, one row per CDR3 protein. The repertoire holds about 120,000 distinct CDR3 sequences, with 10% as singletons. The sequences come from PBMCs, collected before TCRalphabeta/CD19-depleted stem cell transplant. These receptors were collected from a boy between 2 and 10 years old with acute lymphoblastic leukemia, due to receive a stem cell transplant.

The chain couples TRBV5-1 to TRBJ2-5; 7 nucleotides match TRBD1. Germline CDR1 reads SGHRS; CDR2 reads YFSETQ. The CDR3 covers 17 residues. V shed 2 bases and J 4 bases; nucleotides not matched to a gene: 14. The CDR3 spells CASSFFPWGQSGETQYF. The DNA for the CDR3 is TGCGCCAGCAGCTTTTTTCCATGGGGACAGTCGGGAGAGACCCAGTACTTC.

The chain links TRBV28 to TRBJ1-2, with TRBD1 matching over 7 bases. The CDR3 spans 13 residues. CDR1 MDHEN and CDR2 SYDVKM come from the germline V gene. After removal of 6 bases from V and 4 bases from J, the junction contained 5 bases not matched to a gene. CDR3 DNA sequence: TGTGCCAGCAGGTCAGGGGGGATCTATGGCTACACCTTC. Translated, it gives CASRSGGIYGYTF.

This clonotype was counted between two and nine times. V gene TRBV20-1 combines with J gene TRBJ1-1, with 9 bases lining up with TRBD1. V trimming: 7 bases; J trimming: 0 bases; junction bases outside the gene matches: 9. This CDR3 spans 15 amino acids. Germline V gene sequence: CDR1 DFQATT, CDR2 SNEGSKA (reference sequence). CDR3 in amino acids: CSGKGQGSMNTEAFF. DNA for the CDR3: TGCAGTGGCAAAGGACAGGGGTCAATGAACACTGAAGCTTTCTTT.

Only a few counts were recorded for this clonotype. The gene calls are TRBV9 and TRBJ2-1; D unresolved. Trimming took off 0 bases at V and 3 bases at J, with 7 bases between the two ends. The germline gives CDR1 SGDLS, CDR2 YYNGEE. This CDR3 is built from 14 residues. The CDR3 DNA reads as TGTGCCAGCAGCGTAGATGGCGGCTACAATGAGCAGTTCTTC. This gives the protein CASSVDGGYNEQFF.

This clonotype appeared many times. The chain uses TRBV5-6 and TRBJ2-7; 10 bases line up with TRBD2. V trimming: 5 bases; J trimming: 5 bases; junction bases outside the gene matches: 10. Germline lookup yields CDR1 SGHDT and CDR2 YYEEEE. CDR3 length: 15 residues. In DNA form, the CDR3 reads TGTGCCAGCAGGCTGAGGCCTAGCGGGAGCCACGAGCAGTACTTC. It codes for CASRLRPSGSHEQYF.

Only a few counts were recorded for this clonotype. The chain uses TRBV3-1 and TRBJ1-3, with D uncertain. The CDR3 is 14 amino acids. V lost 1 base and J lost 0, with 4 bases in between. Germline loops: CDR1 LGHDT, CDR2 YNNKEL (reference sequence). CDR3 sequence reads: CASSQGSSGNTIYF. The CDR3 coding sequence is TGTGCCAGCAGCCAAGGGTCCTCTGGAAACACCATATATTTT.

This clonotype was recorded many times. V and J are TRBV6-5 and TRBJ1-1, with D possibly being TRBD1 (5 bases). CDR3 size: 13 residues. V was trimmed by 8 bases and J by 3 bases, leaving 13 bases between them. The V gene's germline CDR1 is MNHEY and CDR2 SVGAGI. Here the CDR3 DNA reads TGTGCCAGCCGAAAGGGAGGGGACACTGAAGCTTTCTTT. This sequence encodes CASRKGGDTEAFF.

This clonotype turned up a few times. This chain connects TRBV7-2 to TRBJ2-1; TRBD2 is a possible D gene (7 bases). The ends were cut back, 3 bases at V and 7 bases at J, with 19 bases in the middle. There are 16 residues in the CDR3. Looked up from germline, CDR1 is SGHTA and CDR2 is FQGNSA. The CDR3 DNA follows: TGTGCCAGCAGCTTTAGCCCGAGGGGGGGTCTGAATGAGCAGTTCTTC. Its translation is CASSFSPRGGLNEQFF.

This chain joins TRBV5-8 and TRBJ2-1; 7 nucleotides align to TRBD2. Trimming took 2 bases from V and 5 from J; bases not matched to a gene: 13. The CDR3 is made up of 17 amino acids. Germline V lookup: CDR1 SGHTS, CDR2 YDEGEE. CDR3 loop: CASSFRGWKRGDNEQFF. The CDR3 coding sequence is TGTGCCAGCAGCTTTCGAGGATGGAAGCGGGGCGACAATGAGCAGTTCTTC.

This clonotype was counted ten times or more. The V call is TRBV4-2, the J call TRBJ2-1, with TRBD2 matching 7 bases. CDR3 length: 13 amino acids. Germline V gives CDR1 LGHNA, CDR2 YNFKEQ. Trimming took 4 bases from V and 10 from J; bases not matched to a gene: 7. The CDR3 is CASSPRGYREQFF. As DNA, the CDR3 is TGTGCCAGCAGCCCGCGGGGGTACCGGGAGCAGTTCTTC.

This clonotype was observed a few times. The chain links TRBV5-1 to TRBJ2-1; weak D call: TRBD2 (5 bases). Germline V gives CDR1 SGHRS, CDR2 YFSETQ. CDR3 length: 15 residues. Deletions cut 4 bases from V and 0 bases from J, with 11 bases between. CDR3 bases: TGCGCCAGCAGCCCAGACTATTTCTCCTACAATGAGCAGTTCTTC. Protein: CASSPDYFSYNEQFF.

The CDR3 sequence: CSASNPAGGSYEQYF. The CDR3 bases are TGCAGTGCTAGTAATCCGGCGGGAGGTTCCTACGAGCAGTACTTC. The chain joins TRBV20-1 to TRBJ2-7, with 8 bases lining up with TRBD2. This CDR3 is 15 amino acids long. Germline V gene sequence: CDR1 DFQATT, CDR2 SNEGSKA (reference sequence). J gave up 1 base and V 3 bases, and 8 bases lay outside the gene matches.

This clonotype has more than one count but fewer than ten. CDR3 protein: CSASRTGPTSGRTRPNEFF. For the CDR3, the DNA is TGCAGTGCTAGTCGCACGGGCCCGACTAGCGGGAGGACCCGGCCAAACGAGTTCTTC. This sequence joins TRBV20-1 and TRBJ2-1; 13 bases fit TRBD2. The V gene's germline CDR1 is DFQATT and CDR2 SNEGSKA (reference sequence). Trimming removed 3 bases from V and 14 bases from J; junction bases left unmatched: 25. The CDR3 is 19 amino acids.

This chain links TRBV20-1 with TRBJ2-3; D possibly corresponds to TRBD2 (5 bases). This CDR3 has 14 amino acids. Germline V CDR1 and CDR2: DFQATT, SNEGSKA (reference sequence). The V and J ends lost 5 bases and 3 bases respectively, with 15 bases between them. In DNA, the CDR3 is TGCAGTGCTCCGCGGAGCGGAGGAACAGATACGCAGTATTTT. Its protein is CSAPRSGGTDTQYF.

The chain links TRBV5-1 to TRBJ2-1, with D unclear. Deletions cut 3 bases from V and 7 bases from J, with 11 bases between. Germline V CDR1 and CDR2: SGHRS, YFSETQ. This CDR3 has 13 amino acids. The CDR3, as DNA: TGCGCCAGCAGCTCCCTTGTGGGAAATGAGCAGTTCTTC. Translation: CASSSLVGNEQFF.

This chain links TRBV9 with TRBJ2-2, with 11 bases matching TRBD2. J gave up 3 bases and V 1 base, and 5 bases lay outside the gene matches. The CDR3 consists of 17 residues. Germline V gene lookup returns CDR1 SGDLS and CDR2 YYNGEE. The CDR3 bases are TGTGCCAGCAGCGTAACTTTGACTAGCGGGGACACCGGGGAGCTGTTTTTT. This sequence encodes CASSVTLTSGDTGELFF.

This sequence joins TRBV15 and TRBJ1-5; TRBD1 matches 8 bases. With V trimmed by 0 bases and J by 6 bases, 4 bases remained unmatched. Germline-derived CDR1 and CDR2 are LNHNV and YYDKDF (reference sequence). This CDR3 is 15 amino acids long. The CDR3 DNA sequence: TGTGCCACCAGCAGAGATCAAGGACAGGGTCAGCCCCAGCATTTT. Translation: CATSRDQGQGQPQHF. Drawing the rest from reference TRBV15 and TRBJ1-5, the complete variable domain is DAMVIQNPRYQVTQFGKPVTLSCSQTLNHNVMYWYQQKSSQAPKLLFHYYDKDFNNEADTPDNFQSRRPNTSFCFLDIRSPGLGDTAMYLCATSRDQGQGQPQHFGDGTRLSIL.

V usage is TRBV3-1 and J usage is TRBJ2-2, with a possible D match to TRBD1 (6 bases). The CDR3 loop spans 14 amino acids. V was trimmed by 4 bases and J by 5 bases, leaving 11 bases between them. Germline V gene data show CDR1 as LGHDT and CDR2 as YNNKEL (reference sequence). The CDR3 DNA is TGTGCCAGCAGCCGACTCCAGGGGACCGGGGAGCTGTTTTTT. Translating it yields CASSRLQGTGELFF.

This clonotype was counted between two and nine times. The rearrangement joins TRBV20-1 to TRBJ1-1; D gene unclear. V lost 5 bases, J lost 5 bases, and 9 bases lay in between. Germline loops: CDR1 DFQATT, CDR2 SNEGSKA (reference sequence). This CDR3 has 11 residues. CDR3 amino acids: CSAPLLTEAFF. The CDR3, as DNA: TGCAGTGCTCCCCTCTTGACTGAAGCTTTCTTT.

The rearrangement uses TRBV30 and TRBJ2-7, with D possibly being TRBD1 (6 bases). CDR1 is GTSNPN, CDR2 SVGIG, per germline (reference sequence). Trimming stripped 3 bases from V and 4 bases from J, with 13 bases between. The CDR3 contains 13 residues. The CDR3 sequence: CAWSWVGGYEQYF. In nucleotides, the CDR3 is TGTGCCTGGAGCTGGGTAGGGGGATACGAGCAGTACTTC.

The rearrangement links TRBV5-8 to TRBJ1-5; no definite D call. V lost 1 base and J lost 0, with 8 bases in between. The CDR3 runs 15 residues. Germline V CDR1 and CDR2: SGHTS, YDEGEE. The CDR3 sequence is CASSLQGYSNQPQHF. For the CDR3, the DNA is TGTGCCAGCAGCTTGCAAGGATATAGCAATCAGCCCCAGCATTTT.

This chain connects TRBV10-3 to TRBJ2-3; TRBD2 is a possible D gene (5 bases). The CDR3 has 15 amino acids. CDR1 ENHRY and CDR2 SYGVKD come from the germline V gene. V was cut by 4 bases and J by 2 bases, with 13 bases left in between. Written as DNA, the CDR3 is TGTGCCATCAGTGGCGGGTGGGCCAACACAGATACGCAGTATTTT. Translating gives CAISGGWANTDTQYF.

V usage is TRBV12-3 or TRBV12-4 and J usage is TRBJ1-2, with D hard to call. V was trimmed by 3 bases and J by 7 bases, leaving 15 bases between them. The CDR3 covers 14 residues. CDR3 amino acids: CASSFRSGSGGYTF. The DNA of the CDR3 is TGTGCCAGCAGTTTCCGATCGGGTTCCGGTGGCTACACCTTC.

The table lists this clonotype with many counts. The chain couples TRBV6-5 to TRBJ1-2; D remains unclear. CDR1 MNHEY and CDR2 SVGAGI come from the germline V gene. This CDR3 contains 13 residues. V was shortened by 0 bases and J by 7 bases, with 9 bases between the two germline ends. CDR3 in amino acids: CASSYSGLFGYTF. CDR3 in DNA: TGTGCCAGCAGTTACTCCGGGTTGTTTGGCTACACCTTC.

This clonotype has more than one count but fewer than ten. J is TRBJ2-3 and V is TRBV7-6; 11 nucleotides match TRBD2. The CDR3 length is 15 residues. The ends lost 4 bases at V and 5 bases at J; junction bases unmatched: 5. The germline V gene has CDR1 SGHVS and CDR2 FNYEAQ. The CDR3 loop is CASSSLAGEGDTQYF. The CDR3 DNA reads as TGTGCCAGCAGCTCACTAGCGGGGGAGGGAGATACGCAGTATTTT.

In this sample, this clonotype turned up many times. This chain connects TRBV20-1 to TRBJ2-7; D gene uncertain. The CDR3 spans 14 residues. Per the germline V gene, CDR1 is DFQATT and CDR2 is SNEGSKA (reference sequence). The V gene lost 6 bases and the J gene lost 0 bases, with 15 bases spanning the gap. The chain's CDR3 is CSAPYWERSYEQYF. CDR3 DNA: TGCAGTGCCCCTTACTGGGAACGCTCCTACGAGCAGTACTTC.

This clonotype was seen a handful of times. This rearrangement joins TRBV5-1 to TRBJ2-7; 7 nucleotides align to TRBD1. CDR1 and CDR2 from the germline V gene are SGHRS and YFSETQ. V trimming: 3 bases; J trimming: 5 bases; junction bases outside the gene matches: 8. CDR3 length: 14 amino acids. CDR3 DNA: TGCGCCAGCAGCTCGGGACAGCCGAGGGACGAGCAGTACTTC. Encoded protein: CASSSGQPRDEQYF.

The rearrangement links TRBV20-1 to TRBJ1-3; perhaps TRBD1 as D (6 bases). Trimming cost V 3 bases and J 2 bases, with 14 bases left between them. The CDR3 runs to 15 residues. The V gene's germline CDR1 is DFQATT and CDR2 SNEGSKA (reference sequence). CDR3 region: CSASPPGQTGNTIYF. The CDR3 DNA reads TGCAGTGCTAGCCCCCCTGGACAGACTGGAAACACCATATATTTT.

There are many counts of this clonotype. The gene calls are TRBV5-1 and TRBJ2-5; the D is unclear. The CDR3 consists of 12 residues. Trimming took 0 bases from V and 4 from J, leaving 4 bases between them. The germline V gene encodes CDR1 SGHRS and CDR2 YFSETQ. The CDR3 here is CASSLDLETQYF. CDR3 bases: TGCGCCAGCAGCTTGGACCTAGAGACCCAGTACTTC.